One sample yielded the 2 T cell receptor beta chains listed below, sequenced in a study of blood T cell repertoires in COVID-19. TCRdb's table, derived via immunoSEQ multiplex PCR, lists solely in-frame clones and lacks some. The top ten hold roughly 1.9% of the sample, which has around 81,000 clones, approximately 89% seen once. Source material: peripheral blood. Every receptor here comes from a woman aged 60-70 years with acute or convalescent COVID-19.

The chain combines TRBV3-1 (or the pseudogene TRBV3-2) with TRBJ2-7, with TRBD2 as a possible D gene (7 bases). The V end was cut by 0 bases, the J end by 13 bases, with 13 bases between. In germline, CDR1 is LGHDT, CDR2 YNNKEL (reference sequence). The CDR3 extends over 12 amino acids. The CDR3 coding sequence is TGTGCCAGCAGCCAAGAAGGGGGGGGGACTTACTTC. The encoded protein is CASSQEGGGTYF.

J is TRBJ1-3 and V is TRBV4-3; 10 positions agree with TRBD1. Germline CDR1 and CDR2: LGHNA and YSLEER. V trimming: 1 base; J trimming: 3 bases; junction bases outside the gene matches: 12. There are 19 residues in the CDR3. CDR3 in amino acids: CASSQGPVTGGWSGNTIYF. The CDR3 DNA reads as TGCGCCAGCAGCCAAGGTCCCGTGACAGGGGGCTGGAGTGGAAACACCATATATTTT.